This T cell receptor (beta chain) was identified during a study of T cell responses to AZD1222 COVID-19 vaccine. In the study overall: Second-dose recipients at about 4 or about 12 weeks were treated as one pooled group. Study findings and constraints: Repertoire samples came only from after the peak T cell response. There were mostly white British donors and more females than males, and clonal diversity was possibly underestimated. Spike-specific TCR breadth and depth both grew after two AZD1222 doses.

Clones were read by immunoSEQ multiplex PCR, and TCRdb kept only the in-frame ones, dropping some. The data hold roughly 99,000 clones, with around 90% observed a single time. This CDR3 spans 14 amino acids. The germline gives CDR1 ENHRY, CDR2 SYGVKD. Trimming shortened V by 5 bases and J by 3 bases, and 11 bases separated the two germline ends. About this clone itself: The target antigen is unknown.

The rearrangement links TRBV10-3 to TRBJ1-5, with TRBD1 as a possible D gene (5 bases). This clonotype originated in an adult in good health. Source: peripheral blood, taken on day 0 of AZD1222 vaccination. CDR3 sequence reads: CAISSGHNNQPQHF. The CDR3 nucleotides are TGTGCCATCAGTTCCGGACATAACAATCAGCCCCAGCATTTT.